In its sample, the clone carrying this T cell receptor (beta chain) was seen a few times. Its target is not known. The data belong to a study of T-cell memory formation after mild COVID-19. Trimming pared 4 bases from V and 3 bases from J, leaving 18 bases between. Germline CDR1 and CDR2: SGHRS and YFSETQ. There are 16 residues in the CDR3. TCRdb re-called the 5' RACE reads through MiXCR, storing one row per CDR3 protein. The sample has about 350,000 distinct CDR3 sequences, roughly 15% seen once. Study results and limitations: Day 15 to 85 contractors were CD4/CD8 balanced; later expanders leaned CD4+. Pre-infection memory already had some responding clones, implying cross-reactive memory joined.

The chain carries TRBV5-1 and TRBJ2-3; either TRBD1 or TRBD2 may supply D (5 bases each). This TCR was sampled from a man aged 18 to 29 who had mild COVID-19 (a few samples of this study predate the infection). Cell type and time point are not known. Sequencing used PBMCs or a T cell subset sorted from them (not recorded which). The CDR3 loop is CASSADNRTGTDTQYF. The CDR3 DNA follows: TGCGCCAGCAGCGCGGACAACAGGACGGGGACAGATACGCAGTATTTT.